A selection of T cell receptor beta chains follows, all from one sample in a study of shared clonotypes between healthy human individuals. Libraries were prepared by immunoSEQ multiplex PCR; TCRdb keeps only in-frame clonotypes and omits some of them. The repertoire holds over 2 million clones, around 93% seen once, with around 0.38% in the top ten. Source material: naive CD4+ T cells from PBMCs. All receptors come from a man younger than 30 in good health. Some clones in this sample may be carry-over from other donors' samples. Both conserved end residues are trimmed from each CDR3. A row's size may be missing; if present it is once, few, many or a size class.

j_call v_call clone_size cdr3_aa
TRBJ2-1 TRBV28 NA ASSFRLAITYNEQF
TRBJ1-2 TRBV7-6 NA ASSPILSPPYGYT
TRBJ2-3 TRBV11-3 NA ASSFRLAGVADTQY
TRBJ1-5 TRBV28 NA ASSLRGANNQPQH
TRBJ2-3 TRBV7-6 NA ASSLGGQGADTQY
TRBJ2-7 TRBV7-9 NA ASSLVAGAGEQY
TRBJ2-7 TRBV5-1 NA ASSPIGTFYEQY
TRBJ2-3 TRBV7-3 NA ASSLEVSTDTQY
TRBJ2-2 TRBV12-5 NA ASALRETGELF
TRBJ2-3 TRBV6-5 NA ASRNRDFTDTQY
TRBJ2-7 TRBV5-6 NA ASSKRGATGVYEQY
TRBJ1-3 TRBV7-2 NA ASSMSGGQGNTIY
TRBJ2-1 TRBV7-2 NA ASSLHGPGVGYNEQF
TRBJ2-5 TRBV7-9 NA ASSLSGQETQY
TRBJ2-5 TRBV19 NA ASSKERGQTQY
TRBJ2-1 TRBV2 NA ASRTGGTSREQF
TRBJ2-3 TRBV5-1 NA ASSLRPTGREDTQY
TRBJ1-1 TRBV7-9 NA ASSLLWGSHTEAF
TRBJ2-1 TRBV11-2 NA ASSVDRGVAGNEQF
TRBJ1-2 TRBV28 NA ASSGPGQGGYGYT
TRBJ1-1 TRBV6-5 NA ASSSNRGNTEAF
NA TRBV29-1 NA SVANPGLGPYEQY
TRBJ2-5 TRBV30 NA AWSVPWDRGGRETQY
TRBJ2-7 TRBV7-9 NA ASSRQAGLSYEQY
TRBJ2-3 TRBV5-1 NA ASSTGTAPTDTQY
TRBJ2-3 TRBV5-1 NA ASSLGQETDTQY
TRBJ2-2 TRBV28 NA ASSRTQPSNTGELF
TRBJ1-1 TRBV5-4 NA ASSLDKGSAF
TRBJ2-7 TRBV30 once AWSWPAGPVQY
TRBJ1-5 TRBV29-1 NA SVGADYQPQH
TRBJ2-3 TRBV10-3 NA AISGAQGPDTQY
TRBJ2-5 TRBV7-2 NA ASSFFNKETQY
TRBJ1-2 TRBV28 NA ASIDGFLYGYT
TRBJ2-7 TRBV5-1 once ASSSAAGSYEQY
TRBJ2-5 TRBV7-7 NA ASPHGRGTSENKETQY
TRBJ1-1 TRBV5-4 NA ASSSLRTEAF
TRBJ2-5 TRBV29-1 NA SVEDRAGWGLQETQY
TRBJ2-5 TRBV7-9 NA ASSTSGSNQY
TRBJ2-7 TRBV4-1 NA ASSHSVAGISYEQY
NA TRBV28 NA ASSLTSEQY
TRBJ2-7 TRBV5-6 NA ASSLDLTLRGEQY
TRBJ2-5 TRBV4-2 NA ASSQMELPETQY
TRBJ1-5 TRBV5-6 NA ASSLADRDNQPQH
TRBJ2-2 TRBV13 NA ASRVRRLAGGPGELF
TRBJ1-1 TRBV28 NA ASSPSLYGDTEAF
TRBJ1-5 TRBV5-1 NA ASSEGQGHQPQH
TRBJ1-4 TRBV25-1 NA ASSEAGATNEKLF
TRBJ1-1 TRBV7-3 NA ASSSSGGTEAF
TRBJ1-5 TRBV29-1 few SVGAANQPQH
TRBJ1-2 TRBV28 NA ASSFPTGGYGYT
TRBJ1-5 TRBV6-5 NA ASSRREGNNQPQH
TRBJ2-3 TRBV4-1 NA ASSQNLQGDTQY
TRBJ2-7 TRBV6-1 NA ASSEIHPYEQY
TRBJ1-5 TRBV19 NA ASTRDRVANQPQH
TRBJ1-5 TRBV7-8 NA ASSHHRGDQPQH
TRBJ2-7 TRBV19 NA ASRRLAGAYEQY
TRBJ2-2 TRBV14 NA ASSLLHRTNTGELF
TRBJ1-1 TRBV5-1 NA ASSFSRDMNTEAF
NA TRBV6-6 NA ASSYALGGARDEQY